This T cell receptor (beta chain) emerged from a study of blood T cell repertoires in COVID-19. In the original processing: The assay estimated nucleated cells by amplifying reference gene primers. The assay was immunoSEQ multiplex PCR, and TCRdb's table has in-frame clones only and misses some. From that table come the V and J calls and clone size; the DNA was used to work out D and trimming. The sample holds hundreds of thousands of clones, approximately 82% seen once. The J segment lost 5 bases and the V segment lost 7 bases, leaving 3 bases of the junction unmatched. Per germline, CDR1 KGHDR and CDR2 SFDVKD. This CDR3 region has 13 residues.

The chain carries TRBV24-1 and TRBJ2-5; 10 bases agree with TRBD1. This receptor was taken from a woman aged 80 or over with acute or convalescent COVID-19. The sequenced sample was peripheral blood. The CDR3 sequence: CATRDRGSETQYF. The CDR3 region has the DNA TGTGCCACCAGGGACAGGGGGTCGGAGACCCAGTACTTC.